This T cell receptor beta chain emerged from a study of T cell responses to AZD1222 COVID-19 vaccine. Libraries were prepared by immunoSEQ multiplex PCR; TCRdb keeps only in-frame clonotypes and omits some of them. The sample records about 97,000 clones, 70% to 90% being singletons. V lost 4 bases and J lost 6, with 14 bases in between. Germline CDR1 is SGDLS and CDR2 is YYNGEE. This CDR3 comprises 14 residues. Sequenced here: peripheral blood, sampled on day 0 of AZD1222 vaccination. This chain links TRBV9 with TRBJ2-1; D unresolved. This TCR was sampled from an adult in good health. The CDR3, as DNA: TGTGCCAGCAGCACAGCCGTCATTCCCAATGAGCAGTTCTTC. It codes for CASSTAVIPNEQFF.